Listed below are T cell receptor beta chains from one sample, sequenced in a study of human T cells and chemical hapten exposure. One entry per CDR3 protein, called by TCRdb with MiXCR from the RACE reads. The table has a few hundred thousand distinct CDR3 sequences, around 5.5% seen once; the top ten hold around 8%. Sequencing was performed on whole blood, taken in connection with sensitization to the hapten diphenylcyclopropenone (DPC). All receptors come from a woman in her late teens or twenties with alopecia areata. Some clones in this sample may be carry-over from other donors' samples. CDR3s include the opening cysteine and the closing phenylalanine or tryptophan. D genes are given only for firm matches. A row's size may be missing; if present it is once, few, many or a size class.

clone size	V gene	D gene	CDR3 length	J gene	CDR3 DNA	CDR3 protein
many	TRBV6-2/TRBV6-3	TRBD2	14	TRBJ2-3	TGTGCCAGCAGTGCGGGACTAGCGACAGATACGCAGTATTTT	CASSAGLATDTQYF
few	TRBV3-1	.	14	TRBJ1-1	TGTGCCAGCAGCTCTCGCTCATGGACCACTGAAGCTTTCTTT	CASSSRSWTTEAFF
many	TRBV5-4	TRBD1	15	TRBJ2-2	TGTGCCAGCAGAAGGGACAGGGGGCGCGCCGGGGAGCTGTTTTTT	CASRRDRGRAGELFF
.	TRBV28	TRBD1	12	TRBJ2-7	TGTGCCAGCAGTCAGGGGGCGCGGGAGCAGTACTTC	CASSQGAREQYF
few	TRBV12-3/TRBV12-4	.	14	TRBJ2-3	TGTGCCAGCAGTTTCTTATTAAACAGGGATACGCAGTATTTT	CASSFLLNRDTQYF
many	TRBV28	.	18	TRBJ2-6	TGTGCCAGCAGTTCGCAACAGGGCCTAGCGGCTGGGGCCAACGTCCTGACTTTC	CASSSQQGLAAGANVLTF
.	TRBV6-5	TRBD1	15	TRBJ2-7	TGTGCCAGCAGAACCGGGACAGGGGAACTCTACGAGCAGTACTTC	CASRTGTGELYEQYF
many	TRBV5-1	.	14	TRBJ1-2	TGCGCCAGCAGCTTGAGAAGAAATTCCTATGGCTACACCTTC	CASSLRRNSYGYTF
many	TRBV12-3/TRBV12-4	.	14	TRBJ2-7	TGTGCCAGCAGTTTGCGAGAGCGGCAGGGCGAGCAGTACTTC	CASSLRERQGEQYF
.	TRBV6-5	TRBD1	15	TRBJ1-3	TGTGCCAGCAGTGTTACAGGGGGCTCAGGAAACACCATATATTTT	CASSVTGGSGNTIYF
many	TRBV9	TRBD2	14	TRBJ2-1	TGTGCCAGCAGCGGATTAGCGGGGGGCCTCGAGCAGTTCTTC	CASSGLAGGLEQFF
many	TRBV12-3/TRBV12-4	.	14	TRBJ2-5	TGTGCCAGCAGTTTTTTGCAATCGGTAGAGACCCAGTACTTC	CASSFLQSVETQYF
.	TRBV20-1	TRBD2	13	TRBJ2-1	TGCAGTGCTTGGCCGCGGGGGGCAGGTGAGCAGTTCTTC	CSAWPRGAGEQFF
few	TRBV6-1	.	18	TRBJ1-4	TGTGCCAGCGGTACCTTTCGGCACAGGCCTGGTGGTGATGAAAAACTGTTTTTT	CASGTFRHRPGGDEKLFF
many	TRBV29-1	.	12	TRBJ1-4	TGCAGCGGTGTGATGCCCGGTGAAAAACTGTTTTTT	CSGVMPGEKLFF
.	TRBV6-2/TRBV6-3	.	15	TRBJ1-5	TGTGCCAGCAGTTACGGCCACGTGGGCAATCAGCCCCAGCATTTT	CASSYGHVGNQPQHF
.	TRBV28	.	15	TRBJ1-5	TGTGCCAGCAGTTCCCTGGAGGTGGGCAATCAGCCCCAGCATTTT	CASSSLEVGNQPQHF
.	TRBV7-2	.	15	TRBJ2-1	TGTGCCAGCAGCTTCGTCCCGGGGGAAGGGAATGAGCAGTTCTTC	CASSFVPGEGNEQFF
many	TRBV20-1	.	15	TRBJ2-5	TGCAGTGCTCCCCGATGGCAGAGGGTTCAAGAGACCCAGTACTTC	CSAPRWQRVQETQYF
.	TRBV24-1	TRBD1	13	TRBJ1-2	TGTGCCACCAGTGATGGGACAGCTGGGGCTTACACCTTC	CATSDGTAGAYTF
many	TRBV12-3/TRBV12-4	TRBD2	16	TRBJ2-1	TGTGCCAGCAGTTCTCGGGACTACAACTCCTACAATGAGCAGTTCTTC	CASSSRDYNSYNEQFF
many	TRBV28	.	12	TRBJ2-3	TGTGCCAGCAGGCTCGAGGTCCATACGCAGTATTTT	CASRLEVHTQYF
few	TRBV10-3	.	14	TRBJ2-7	TGTGCCATCAGTGGTAGGGACGCCAGCTACGAGCAGTACTTC	CAISGRDASYEQYF
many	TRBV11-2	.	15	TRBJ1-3	TGTGCCAGCCGTCGTTTTGGGGGAACTGGAAACACCATATATTTT	CASRRFGGTGNTIYF
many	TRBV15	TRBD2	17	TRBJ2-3	TGTGCCACCAGCAGAGACCCTAGCGGGGGAGGCACAGATACGCAGTATTTT	CATSRDPSGGGTDTQYF
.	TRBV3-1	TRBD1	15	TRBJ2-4	TGTGCCAGCAGCTTAGGGGGCCAGTCAAGGGACATTCAGTACTTC	CASSLGGQSRDIQYF
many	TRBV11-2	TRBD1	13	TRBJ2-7	TGTGCCAGCAGCGAGGGGACAGGGATTTTTCAGTACTTC	CASSEGTGIFQYF
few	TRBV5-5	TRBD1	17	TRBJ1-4	TGTGCCAGCAGCTTTGGGACAGGGAAACTGCGGAATGAAAAACTGTTTTTT	CASSFGTGKLRNEKLFF
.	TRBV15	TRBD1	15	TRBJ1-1	TGTGCCACCAGCAAAGGGACAGGGGGCAGTACTGAAGCTTTCTTT	CATSKGTGGSTEAFF
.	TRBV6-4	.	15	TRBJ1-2	TGTGCCAGCAGTGAGACCGGGACCGAAGTCTATGGCTACACCTTC	CASSETGTEVYGYTF
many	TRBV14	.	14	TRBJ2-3	TGTGCCAGCAGCCGGCTACTAGCCGCAGATACGCAGTATTTT	CASSRLLAADTQYF
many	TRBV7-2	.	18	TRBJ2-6	TGTGCCAGCAGCTGGACAACAGGGATAAACTCTGGGGCCAACGTCCTGACTTTC	CASSWTTGINSGANVLTF
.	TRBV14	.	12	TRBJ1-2	TGTGCCAGCAGCCAAGATAGCCGGGGCTACACCTTC	CASSQDSRGYTF
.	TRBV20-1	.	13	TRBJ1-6	TGCAGTGCTAGAGGCACCGTTGGGGGACGGGTCCACTTT	CSARGTVGGRVHF
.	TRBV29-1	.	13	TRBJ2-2	TGCAGCGTTGCCGAAGGGAACACCGGGGAGCTGTTTTTT	CSVAEGNTGELFF
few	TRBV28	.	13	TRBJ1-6	TGTGCCAGCAGACTTAGTAATAATTCACCCCTCCACTTT	CASRLSNNSPLHF
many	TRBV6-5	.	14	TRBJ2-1	TGTGCCAGCACCAAAATCTCCAGGGGAGGTGAGCAGTTCTTC	CASTKISRGGEQFF
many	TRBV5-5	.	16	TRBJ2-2	TGTGCCAGCAGCTCCTCTTGGGGCCCGGGCACCGGGGAGCTGTTTTTT	CASSSSWGPGTGELFF
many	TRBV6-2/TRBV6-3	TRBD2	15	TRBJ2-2	TGTGCCAGCAGTTACGGGACTAGTAACACCGGGGAGCTGTTTTTT	CASSYGTSNTGELFF
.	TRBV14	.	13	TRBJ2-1	TGTGCCAGCAGAAAGAGCAGGAACAATGAGCAGTTCTTC	CASRKSRNNEQFF
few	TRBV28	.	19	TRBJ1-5	TGTGCCAGCAGTTGGGGACCCCGACCCCTCCAGTATAGCAATCAGCCCCAGCATTTT	CASSWGPRPLQYSNQPQHF
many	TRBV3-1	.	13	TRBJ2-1	TGTGCCAGCAGCCTATCCCGGGGGTATGGGCAGTTCTTC	CASSLSRGYGQFF
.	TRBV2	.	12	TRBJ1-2	TGTGCCAGCATAGGGACGGACTATGGCTACACCTTC	CASIGTDYGYTF
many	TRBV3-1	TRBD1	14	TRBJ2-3	TGTGCCAGCAGCCAGGGGGCAGGGGGAGATACGCAGTATTTT	CASSQGAGGDTQYF
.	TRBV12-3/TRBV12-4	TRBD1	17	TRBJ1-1	TGTGCCAGAAGTTTTGGGTGGACAGGGTCTCCGAACACTGAAGCTTTCTTT	CARSFGWTGSPNTEAFF
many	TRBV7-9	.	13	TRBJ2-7	TGTGCCAGCAGCTCCCAACAGTACTACGAGCAGTACTTC	CASSSQQYYEQYF
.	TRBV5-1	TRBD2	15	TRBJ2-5	TGCGCCAGCAGCTTGGCTGGACTAGCTCTCGAGACCCAGTACTTC	CASSLAGLALETQYF
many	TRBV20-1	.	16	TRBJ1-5	TGCAGTGCTAAGGGCGTGAACGGTCTAGAAAATCAGCCCCAGCATTTT	CSAKGVNGLENQPQHF
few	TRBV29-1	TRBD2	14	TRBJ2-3	TGCAGCGTTGAAGGATCTAGCGGGGGCGATACGCAGTATTTT	CSVEGSSGGDTQYF
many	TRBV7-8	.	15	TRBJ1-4	TGTGCCAGCAGCTTAGGGGGTGTGGCTAATGAAAAACTGTTTTTT	CASSLGGVANEKLFF
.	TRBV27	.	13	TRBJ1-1	TGTGCCAGTGTGGACAGAGCGAACACTGAAGCTTTCTTT	CASVDRANTEAFF
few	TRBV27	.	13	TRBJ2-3	TGTGCCAGCACGCGGATGGGCACAGATACGCAGTATTTT	CASTRMGTDTQYF
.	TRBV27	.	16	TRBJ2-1	TGTGCCAGCAGATCTAGGGTTCAGGGGTCCTACAATGAGCAGTTCTTC	CASRSRVQGSYNEQFF
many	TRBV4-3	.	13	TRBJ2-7	TGCGCCAGCAGCCACCTCCGGAAGGACGAGCAGTACTTC	CASSHLRKDEQYF